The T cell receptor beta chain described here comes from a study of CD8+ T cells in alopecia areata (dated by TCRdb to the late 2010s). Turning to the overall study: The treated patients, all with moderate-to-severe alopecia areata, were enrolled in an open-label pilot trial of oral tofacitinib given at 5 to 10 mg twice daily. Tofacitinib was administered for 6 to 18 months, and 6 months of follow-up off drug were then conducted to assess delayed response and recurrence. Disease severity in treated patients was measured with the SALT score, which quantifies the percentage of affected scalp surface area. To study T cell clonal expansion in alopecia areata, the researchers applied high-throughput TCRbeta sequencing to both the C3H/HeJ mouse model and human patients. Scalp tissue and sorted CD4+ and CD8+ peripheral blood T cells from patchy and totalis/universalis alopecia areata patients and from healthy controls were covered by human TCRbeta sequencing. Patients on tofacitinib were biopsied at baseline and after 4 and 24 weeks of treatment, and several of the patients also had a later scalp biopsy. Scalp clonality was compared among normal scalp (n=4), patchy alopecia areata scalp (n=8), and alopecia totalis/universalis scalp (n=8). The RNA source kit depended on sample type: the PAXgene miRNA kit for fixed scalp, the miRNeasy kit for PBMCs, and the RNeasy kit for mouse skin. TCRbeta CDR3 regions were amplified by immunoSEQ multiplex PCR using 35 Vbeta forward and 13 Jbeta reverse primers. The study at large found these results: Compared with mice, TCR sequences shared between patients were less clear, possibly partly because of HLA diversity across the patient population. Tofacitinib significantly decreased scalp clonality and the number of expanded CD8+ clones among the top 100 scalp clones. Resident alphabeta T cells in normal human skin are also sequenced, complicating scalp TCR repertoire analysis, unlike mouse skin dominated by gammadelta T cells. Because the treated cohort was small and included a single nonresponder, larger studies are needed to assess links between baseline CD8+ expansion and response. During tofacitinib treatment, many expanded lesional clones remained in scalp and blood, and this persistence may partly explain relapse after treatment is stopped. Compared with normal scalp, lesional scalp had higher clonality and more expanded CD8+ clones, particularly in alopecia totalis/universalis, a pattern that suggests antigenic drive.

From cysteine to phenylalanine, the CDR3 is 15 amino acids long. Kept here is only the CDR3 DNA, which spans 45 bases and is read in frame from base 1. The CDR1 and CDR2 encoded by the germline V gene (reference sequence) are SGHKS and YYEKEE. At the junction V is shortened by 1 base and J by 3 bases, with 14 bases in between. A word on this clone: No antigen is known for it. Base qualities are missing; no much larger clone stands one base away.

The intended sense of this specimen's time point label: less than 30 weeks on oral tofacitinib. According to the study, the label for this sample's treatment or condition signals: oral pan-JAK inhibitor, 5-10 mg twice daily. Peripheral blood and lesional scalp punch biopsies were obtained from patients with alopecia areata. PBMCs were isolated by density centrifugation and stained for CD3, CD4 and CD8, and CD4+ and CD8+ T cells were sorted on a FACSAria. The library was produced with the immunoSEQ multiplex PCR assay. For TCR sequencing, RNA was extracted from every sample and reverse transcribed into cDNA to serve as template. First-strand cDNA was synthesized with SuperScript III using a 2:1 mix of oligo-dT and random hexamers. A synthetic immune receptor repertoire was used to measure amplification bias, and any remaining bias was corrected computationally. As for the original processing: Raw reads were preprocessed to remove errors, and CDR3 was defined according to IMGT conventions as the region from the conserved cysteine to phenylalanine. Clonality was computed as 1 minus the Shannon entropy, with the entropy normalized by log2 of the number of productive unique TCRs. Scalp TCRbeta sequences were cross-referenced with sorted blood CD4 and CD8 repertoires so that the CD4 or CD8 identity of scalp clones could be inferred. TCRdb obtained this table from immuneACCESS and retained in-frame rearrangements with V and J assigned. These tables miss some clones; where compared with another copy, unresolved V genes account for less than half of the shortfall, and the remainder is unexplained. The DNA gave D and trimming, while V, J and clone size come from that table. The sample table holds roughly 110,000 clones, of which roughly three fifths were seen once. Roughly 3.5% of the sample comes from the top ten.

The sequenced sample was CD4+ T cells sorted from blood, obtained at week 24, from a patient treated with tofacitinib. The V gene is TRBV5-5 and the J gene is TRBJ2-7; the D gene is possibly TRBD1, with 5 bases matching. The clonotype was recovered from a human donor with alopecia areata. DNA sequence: TGTGCCAGCAGCTTGAGGGCGCAGGGCGACTACGAGCAGTACTTC. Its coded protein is CASSLRAQGDYEQYF.